This T cell receptor (beta chain) was sequenced during a study of T cells expressing NK-cell markers. Study-wide context: One of the eight sequenced donors was seronegative, whereas the other seven were HCMV-seropositive.

Findings of the study overall: For about six donors, the dominant NKG2C+ clonotypes made up roughly 1.0-7.0% of their CD8+ T cells.

The CDR3 runs 13 residues. Turning to this clonotype: Antigen unknown.

No DNA is given; TCRdb re-called the 5' RACE reads and lists each CDR3 protein once. The sample totals about 550,000 distinct CDR3 sequences. The TCR comes from a young man in good health. The specimen sequenced was blood T cells: a sorted CD56 or NKG2C T cell subset, CD4+ or CD8+ T cells, or bulk PBMC T cells (not recorded which). The chain links TRBV12-3 or TRBV12-4 to TRBJ1-2. This chain's CDR3 is CASSLHRNYGYTF.